This T cell receptor beta chain was observed in a study of shared clonotypes between healthy human individuals. Study details: The people who gave samples were a couple of women and a few men aged 18 to 49.

Study-wide points: Only blood samples were collected, and tissue repertoires likely differ.

Sorted-subset replicate PCR reactions were performed with 200 ng DNA, corresponding to roughly 30,000 T cell genomes. Sequencing was performed with immunoSEQ multiplex PCR; in TCRdb, only in-frame clones are kept and a portion is missing. The repertoire holds roughly 2.2 million clones, around 92% seen once, with about 0.41% in the top ten. V was shortened by 0 bases and J by 4 bases, with 4 bases between the two germline ends. The germline V gene encodes CDR1 ENHRY and CDR2 SYGVKD. The CDR3 contains 13 residues. Remarks on this clone: Its antigen is undetermined. Other DNA sequences from this sample encode an identical CDR3 as well.

The sequence came from a man aged 18-30 years in good health. Some clones in this sample may be carry-over from other donors' samples. Source material: naive CD4+ T cells from PBMCs. Subset indicated: CD45RA+ positively selected. The chain joins TRBV10-3 to TRBJ2-1; D is unresolved. The CDR3 loop is CAISESAYNEQFF. In DNA, the CDR3 is TGTGCCATCAGTGAGTCGGCGTACAATGAGCAGTTCTTC.